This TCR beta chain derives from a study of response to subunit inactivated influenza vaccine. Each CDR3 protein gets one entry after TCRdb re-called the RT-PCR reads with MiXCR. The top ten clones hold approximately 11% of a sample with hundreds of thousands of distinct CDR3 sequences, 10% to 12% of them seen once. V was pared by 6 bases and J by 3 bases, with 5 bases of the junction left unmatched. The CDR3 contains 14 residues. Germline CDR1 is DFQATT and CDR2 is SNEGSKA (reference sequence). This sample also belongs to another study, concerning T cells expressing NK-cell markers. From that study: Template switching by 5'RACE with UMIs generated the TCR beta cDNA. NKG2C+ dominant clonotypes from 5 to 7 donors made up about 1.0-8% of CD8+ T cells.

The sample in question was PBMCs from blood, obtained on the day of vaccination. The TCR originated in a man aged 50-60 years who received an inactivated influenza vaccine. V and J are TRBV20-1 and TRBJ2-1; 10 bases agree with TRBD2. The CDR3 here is CSASASGSYNEQFF. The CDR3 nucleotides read TGCAGTGCCAGTGCTAGCGGGAGCTACAATGAGCAGTTCTTC.